This entry lists 5 T cell receptor beta chains sequenced from one sample in a study of blood T cell repertoires in COVID-19. Profiling relied on immunoSEQ multiplex PCR, and the TCRdb table lists in-frame clones only, not all of them. The sample lists hundreds of thousands of clones; roughly 90% were seen once. The sample comprised peripheral blood. All receptors come from a young woman with active or convalescent COVID-19.

This chain uses TRBV6-6 with TRBJ2-7; 12 positions match TRBD2. V was pared by 2 bases and J by 2 bases, with 4 bases of the junction left unmatched. The CDR3 covers 16 residues. CDR1 is MNHNY and CDR2 is SVGAGI in the germline V gene (reference sequence). The CDR3 reads CASSYTSSGRAYEQYF. The CDR3 DNA reads as TGTGCCAGCAGTTACACCTCTAGCGGGAGGGCCTACGAGCAGTACTTC.

V is TRBV7-2 and J is TRBJ2-3; 11 nucleotides align to TRBD2. The germline V gene has CDR1 SGHTA and CDR2 FQGNSA. V trimming: 6 bases; J trimming: 5 bases; junction bases outside the gene matches: 1. CDR3 length: 13 residues. The DNA of the CDR3 is TGTGCCAGCAGGGGACTAGCGGAAGATACGCAGTATTTT. As protein: CASRGLAEDTQYF. The full variable domain, completed using reference TRBV7-2 and TRBJ2-3, is GAGVSQSPSNKVTEKGKDVELRCDPISGHTALYWYRQSLGQGLEFLIYFQGNSAPDKSGLPSDRFSAERTGGSVSTLTIQRTQQEDSAVYLCASRGLAEDTQYFGPGTRLTVL.

The J gene is TRBJ2-7, the V gene TRBV5-1; a weak D match, TRBD1 (6 bases). The CDR3 extends over 15 amino acids. Germline V gene data show CDR1 as SGHRS and CDR2 as YFSETQ. V was pared by 1 base and J by 5 bases, with 16 bases between. This CDR3 reads CASSLLRDTTHEQYF. DNA for the CDR3: TGCGCCAGCAGCTTGCTTCGGGACACGACCCACGAGCAGTACTTC.

V is TRBV4-2 and J is TRBJ1-1; D gene unclear. Trimming pared 1 base from V and 0 bases from J, leaving 9 bases between. The CDR3 totals 15 residues. The germline V gene has CDR1 LGHNA and CDR2 YNFKEQ. The CDR3 reads CASSQASGLNTEAFF. For the CDR3, the DNA is TGTGCCAGCAGCCAAGCTTCAGGATTGAACACTGAAGCTTTCTTT.

V gene TRBV10-3 combines with J gene TRBJ1-1, with 9 bases that match TRBD1. Trimming removed 0 bases from V and 11 bases from J; junction bases left unmatched: 7. The CDR3 runs to 14 residues. Germline CDR1 reads ENHRY; CDR2 reads SYGVKD. Here the CDR3 DNA reads TGTGCCATCAGTGAGTCCGGGACAGGGAGAGTGGCTTTCTTT. It specifies CAISESGTGRVAFF.